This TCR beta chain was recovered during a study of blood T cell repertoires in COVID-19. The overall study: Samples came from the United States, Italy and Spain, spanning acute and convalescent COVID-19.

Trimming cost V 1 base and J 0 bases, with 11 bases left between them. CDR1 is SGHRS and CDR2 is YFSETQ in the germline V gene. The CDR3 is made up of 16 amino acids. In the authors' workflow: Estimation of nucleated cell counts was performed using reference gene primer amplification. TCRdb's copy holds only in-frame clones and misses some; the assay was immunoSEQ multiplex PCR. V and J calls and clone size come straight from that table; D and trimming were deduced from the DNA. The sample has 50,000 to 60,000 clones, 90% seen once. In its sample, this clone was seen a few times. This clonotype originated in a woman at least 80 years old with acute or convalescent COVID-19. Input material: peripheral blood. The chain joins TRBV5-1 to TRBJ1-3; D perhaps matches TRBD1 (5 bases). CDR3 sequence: CASSLSGLDSGNTIYF. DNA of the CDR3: TGCGCCAGCAGCTTGTCAGGGTTAGACTCTGGAAACACCATATATTTT. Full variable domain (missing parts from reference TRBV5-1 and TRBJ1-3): KAGVTQTPRYLIKTRGQQVTLSCSPISGHRSVSWYQQTPGQGLQFLFEYFSETQRNKGNFPGRFSGRQFSNSRSEMNVSTLELGDSALYLCASSLSGLDSGNTIYFGEGSWLTVV.